These 23 T cell receptor beta chains originate from one sample sequenced in a study of blood T cells in healthy people across ages. Primers used in a second PCR of roughly 7 to 11 cycles were a sample-barcoded 5' primer and a J-beta primer mix. TCRdb passed the 5' RACE reads through MiXCR, listing each CDR3 protein once. The table records roughly 720,000 distinct CDR3 sequences, 50% to 65% of them present only once. The sequenced sample consisted of blood. The receptors were gathered from an elderly man in good health.

The V and J genes are TRBV6-5 and TRBJ2-1; D perhaps matches TRBD2 (7 bases). Trimming took 5 bases from V and 6 from J, leaving 17 bases between them. Germline-derived CDR1 and CDR2 are MNHEY and SVGAGI. The CDR3 sequence is 15 residues long. The CDR3 DNA reads as TGTGCCAGCAGTATAGCGGGCCGGGGGGCCAATGAGCAGTTCTTC. It translates to CASSIAGRGANEQFF.

The chain has TRBV7-2 and TRBJ1-2, with TRBD1 matching over 8 bases. The CDR3 sequence is 16 residues long. Trimming cost V 0 bases and J 5 bases; bases outside gene matches: 8. The germline V gene encodes CDR1 SGHTA and CDR2 FQGNSA. Here the CDR3 DNA reads TGTGCCAGCAGCTTAGCGTCCGGACAGGGCGGATATGGCTACACCTTC. Protein product: CASSLASGQGGYGYTF.

This clonotype occurred a few times. V usage is TRBV6-5 and J usage is TRBJ2-7; tentative D call: TRBD2 (5 bases). V dropped 7 bases and J dropped 5 bases, with 18 bases sitting between them. This CDR3 spans 14 amino acids. Germline CDR1 MNHEY, CDR2 SVGAGI. The CDR3 DNA is TGTGCCAGCAAGTACTTGGCGGGTGGCGACGAGCAGTACTTC. It yields the protein CASKYLAGGDEQYF.

The V gene is TRBV29-1, the J gene TRBJ1-2, with D unclear. The germline V and J ends were trimmed by 6 bases and 6 bases, with 11 bases remaining between them. The CDR3 runs to 11 residues. Germline V gene lookup returns CDR1 SQVTM and CDR2 ANQGSEA. The CDR3 DNA is TGCAGCGTCACTCCTGGGGATGGCTACACCTTC. Translated, it gives CSVTPGDGYTF.

The chain couples TRBV20-1 to TRBJ2-7; 8 bases are shared with TRBD2. The end of the DNA aligns better with TRBJ2-5, so the J call may be wrong. The CDR3 totals 15 residues. CDR1 is DFQATT, CDR2 SNEGSKA, per germline (reference sequence). This chain's CDR3 is CSARPGTSPVETQYF. The CDR3 DNA follows: TGCAGTGCTAGACCCGGGACTAGTCCTGTCGAGACCCAGTACTTC.

The chain employs TRBV27 and TRBJ2-1, with D possibly TRBD2 on 5 matching bases. Germline V lookup: CDR1 MNHEY, CDR2 SMNVEV (reference sequence). The CDR3 covers 16 residues. V lost 3 bases, J lost 0 bases, and 12 bases lay in between. The CDR3 DNA is TGTGCCAGCAGTTTCTCCCTAGGGAGCTCCTACAATGAGCAGTTCTTC. Amino acid sequence: CASSFSLGSSYNEQFF.

This clonotype was observed a handful of times. The genes are TRBV2 and TRBJ1-6; perhaps TRBD1 as D (5 bases). The CDR3 spans 14 residues. In germline, CDR1 is SNHLY, CDR2 FYNNEI. Trimming took off 4 bases at V and 5 bases at J, with 9 bases between the two ends. The CDR3 reads CASSVEGDNSPLHF. The CDR3 coding sequence is TGTGCCAGCAGTGTTGAAGGGGATAATTCACCCCTCCACTTT.

V usage is TRBV29-1 and J usage is TRBJ2-5; the match to TRBD2 covers 8 bases. After removal of 5 bases from V and 1 base from J, the junction contained 6 bases not matched to a gene. From germline, CDR1 is SQVTM and CDR2 ANQGSEA. This CDR3 comprises 14 residues. The CDR3 nucleotides read TGCAGCGTTTTGCCGGGAGGGGCCCAAGAGACCCAGTACTTC. Protein product: CSVLPGGAQETQYF.

This clonotype was seen ten or more times. V is TRBV24-1 and J is TRBJ1-2; maybe TRBD1 (5 bases). V was cut by 7 bases and J by 5 bases, with 10 bases left in between. The CDR3 is 12 amino acids. The V gene's germline CDR1 is KGHDR and CDR2 SFDVKD. The DNA for the CDR3 is TGTGCCACCAGCAGGGACGGTTATGGCTACACCTTC. Encoded protein: CATSRDGYGYTF.

The chain employs TRBV20-1 and TRBJ2-1; TRBD2 matches at 7 bases. With the DNA end fitting TRBJ2-7 better, the J assignment may be wrong. Germline V lookup: CDR1 DFQATT, CDR2 SNEGSKA (reference sequence). The CDR3 covers 13 residues. DNA of the CDR3: TGCAGTGCTAGAGATTTGGGGGGGAGCGAGCAGTACTTC. Its translation is CSARDLGGSEQYF.

To note about this clonotype: One end of the junction is discordant with germline, which a read error may explain. The rearrangement links TRBV7-2 to TRBJ2-1, with no clear D. The DNA end favors TRBJ2-7, so the J call may be wrong. The germline V gene encodes CDR1 SGHTA and CDR2 FQGNSA. The CDR3 spans 18 residues. The CDR3 sequence is CASSLQRTDRSSYNEQYF. CDR3 nucleotide sequence: TGTGCCAGTAGCTTACAAAGGACGGATCGAAGCTCCTACAATGAGCAGTACTTC.

This clonotype was picked up a small number of times. The chain has TRBV7-9 and TRBJ2-5; TRBD1 might be the D (5 bases). Trimming pared 3 bases from V and 5 bases from J, leaving 16 bases between. This CDR3 spans 15 amino acids. Germline assignment: CDR1 SEHNR and CDR2 FQNEAQ (reference sequence). CDR3 DNA sequence: TGTGCCAGCAGCTTGAACAGGCCCACGTCGGAGACCCAGTACTTC. Translated, it gives CASSLNRPTSETQYF.

The sample holds a few counts of this clonotype. The V and J genes are TRBV29-1 and TRBJ2-1, with 12 bases matching TRBD2. Germline V gives CDR1 SQVTM, CDR2 ANQGSEA. The trim removed 5 bases at V and 0 bases at J, leaving 5 bases unmatched. This CDR3 is 16 amino acids long. The CDR3 region is CSVIGLAGSSYNEQFF. CDR3 bases: TGCAGCGTTATTGGACTAGCGGGAAGCTCCTACAATGAGCAGTTCTTC.

J is TRBJ2-7 and V is TRBV20-1, with D possibly matching TRBD1 (5 bases). Trimming shortened V by 5 bases and J by 4 bases, and 18 bases separated the two germline ends. The CDR3 has 14 residues. Germline-derived CDR1 and CDR2 are DFQATT and SNEGSKA (reference sequence). CDR3 sequence (DNA): TGCAGTGCTGACCCAGGGTTCTCGAAGTACGAGCAGTACTTC. This codes for CSADPGFSKYEQYF.

The chain is built from TRBV20-1 and TRBJ1-2, with a possible D match to TRBD1 (5 bases). Trimming left V 0 bases short and J 0 bases short, with 11 bases between. The CDR3 has 15 amino acids. Germline V gene sequence: CDR1 DFQATT, CDR2 SNEGSKA (reference sequence). The CDR3 reads CSARDRGGPNYGYTF. In nucleotides, the CDR3 is TGCAGTGCTAGAGATCGGGGGGGTCCTAACTATGGCTACACCTTC.

The V gene is TRBV28, the J gene TRBJ2-3, with TRBD1 matching 8 bases. The trim removed 5 bases at V and 6 bases at J, leaving 10 bases unmatched. Germline V gene lookup returns CDR1 MDHEN and CDR2 SYDVKM. The CDR3 contains 15 residues. The DNA for the CDR3 is TGTGCCAGCAGTCAGCAGACAGGGGCGGGGGATACGCAGTATTTT. The encoded protein is CASSQQTGAGDTQYF.

The rearrangement uses TRBV27 and TRBJ2-3; no reliable D call. Looked up from germline, CDR1 is MNHEY and CDR2 is SMNVEV (reference sequence). There are 15 residues in the CDR3. The V end was cut by 2 bases, the J end by 0 bases, with 9 bases between. CDR3 sequence reads: CASSLSPASTDTQYF. CDR3 coding DNA: TGTGCCAGCAGTTTAAGCCCGGCTAGCACAGATACGCAGTATTTT.

The rearrangement joins TRBV27 to TRBJ2-3; TRBD1 matches 9 bases. This CDR3 region has 14 residues. The germline gives CDR1 MNHEY, CDR2 SMNVEV (reference sequence). The J segment lost 14 bases and the V segment lost 6 bases, leaving 15 bases of the junction unmatched. CDR3 DNA: TGTGCCAGCAGGGTACAGGGGGCCAGGGGATACGCGTATTTT. Protein: CASRVQGARGYAYF.

This clonotype was counted only a few times. The chain recombines TRBV27 with TRBJ2-1; possible D gene TRBD1, 5 bases. V gave up 3 bases and J gave up 7 bases, with 10 bases separating them. Germline loops: CDR1 MNHEY, CDR2 SMNVEV (reference sequence). The CDR3 is 13 amino acids. CDR3 bases: TGTGCCAGCAGTTTCCGACAGCTTAATGAGCAGTTCTTC. Its protein is CASSFRQLNEQFF.

This clonotype was picked up one time. The V gene is TRBV12-3 or TRBV12-4, the J gene TRBJ1-1, with D hard to call. The V end lost 3 bases, the J end lost 3 bases, and 8 bases lay between the germline ends. This CDR3 is built from 13 residues. CDR3: CASSFREYTEAFF. Here the CDR3 DNA reads TGTGCCAGCAGTTTTAGAGAATACACTGAAGCTTTCTTT.

The chain carries TRBV9 and TRBJ2-7, with D possibly being TRBD1 (5 bases). The germline gives CDR1 SGDLS, CDR2 YYNGEE. This CDR3 comprises 15 residues. V was pared by 0 bases and J by 2 bases, with 12 bases between. The CDR3 loop is CASSVATTATYEQYF. The CDR3 bases are TGTGCCAGCAGCGTAGCGACGACAGCCACCTACGAGCAGTACTTC.

The chain couples TRBV15 to TRBJ2-4; the D gene is possibly TRBD2 (5 bases). Gene TRBJ2-7 matches the end of the DNA better, so the J call may be wrong. CDR3 length: 13 amino acids. Germline V gives CDR1 LNHNV, CDR2 YYDKDF (reference sequence). The CDR3: CATSRDGRNEQYF. CDR3 DNA: TGTGCCACCAGCAGAGATGGGAGAAACGAGCAGTACTTC.

On this clonotype itself: A read error may account for a junction end that differs from germline. This sequence joins TRBV18 and TRBJ2-3, with TRBD2 matching over 8 bases. Germline V gene lookup returns CDR1 KGHSH and CDR2 LQKENI. The CDR3 contains 16 residues. The CDR3 DNA reads as TGTGCCGGCTCACCAAGATCGAGCGGGAGTTCAGATACGCAGTATTTT. This gives the protein CAGSPRSSGSSDTQYF.